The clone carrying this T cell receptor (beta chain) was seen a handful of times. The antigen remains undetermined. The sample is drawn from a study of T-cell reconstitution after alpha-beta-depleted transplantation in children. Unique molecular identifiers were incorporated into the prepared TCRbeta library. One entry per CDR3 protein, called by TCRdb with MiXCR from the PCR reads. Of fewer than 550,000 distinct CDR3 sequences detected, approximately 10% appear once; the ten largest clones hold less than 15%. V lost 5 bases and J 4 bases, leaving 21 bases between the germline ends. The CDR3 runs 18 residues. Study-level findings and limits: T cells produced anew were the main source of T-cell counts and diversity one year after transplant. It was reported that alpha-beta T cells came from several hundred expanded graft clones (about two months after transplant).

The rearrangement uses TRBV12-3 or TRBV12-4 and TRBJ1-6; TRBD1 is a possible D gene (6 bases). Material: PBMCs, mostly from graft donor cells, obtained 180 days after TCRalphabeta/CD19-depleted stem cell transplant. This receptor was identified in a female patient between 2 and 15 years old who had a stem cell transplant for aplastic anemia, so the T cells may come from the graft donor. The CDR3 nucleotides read TGTGCCAGCAGTGTCCGTCAGGGGCAACCCTCGTATAATTCACCCCTCCACTTT. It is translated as CASSVRQGQPSYNSPLHF.